This T cell receptor beta chain was recovered during a study of T cell clonotyping in hematopoietic cell transplantation. Study-wide results and caveats: At the given depth, recipient repertoires were over 95% de novo clonotypes. Pathologically expanded recipient clonotypes increased progressively from day 30 to day 180 as diversity fell. Graft donor and pretransplant recipient Inverse Simpson Index values predicted broader posttransplant TCR diversity.

Details on this clone: Its antigen is unidentified.

With V trimmed by 2 bases and J by 0 bases, 4 bases remained unmatched. Per germline, CDR1 MNHNS and CDR2 SASEGT. This CDR3 has 17 amino acids. Using immunoSEQ multiplex PCR, the repertoire was profiled, and TCRdb retains in-frame clones only, with some absent. The repertoire has over a thousand clones, around 64% of them found once; the top ten carry about a quarter. The source material was peripheral blood mononuclear cells, sampled 100 days after allogeneic stem cell transplant. This receptor was identified in a female patient over 55 who had an allogeneic stem cell transplant, so the T cells may come from the graft donor. Some clones in this sample may be carry-over from other donors' samples. The chain links TRBV6-1 to TRBJ1-6; TRBD1 agrees at 7 bases. The CDR3 loop is CASSERGPYSYNSPLHF. DNA for the CDR3: TGTGCCAGCAGTGAAAGGGGGCCGTACTCCTATAATTCACCCCTCCACTTT.